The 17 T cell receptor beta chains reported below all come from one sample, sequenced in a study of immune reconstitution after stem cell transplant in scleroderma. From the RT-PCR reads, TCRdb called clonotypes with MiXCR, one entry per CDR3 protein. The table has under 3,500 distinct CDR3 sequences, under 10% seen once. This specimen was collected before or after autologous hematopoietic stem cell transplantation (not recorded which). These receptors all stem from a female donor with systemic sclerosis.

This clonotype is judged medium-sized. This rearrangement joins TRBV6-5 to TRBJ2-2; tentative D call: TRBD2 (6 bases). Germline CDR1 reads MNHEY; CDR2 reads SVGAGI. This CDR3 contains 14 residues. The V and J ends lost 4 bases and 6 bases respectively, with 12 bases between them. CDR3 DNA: TGTGCCAGCAGTTTCCGACTAGACGCCGGGGAGCTGTTTTTT. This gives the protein CASSFRLDAGELFF.

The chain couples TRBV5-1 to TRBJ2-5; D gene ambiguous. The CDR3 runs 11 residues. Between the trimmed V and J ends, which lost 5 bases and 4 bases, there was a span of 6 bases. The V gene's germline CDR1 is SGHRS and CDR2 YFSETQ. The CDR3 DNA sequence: TGCGCCAGCAGTTCCCCAGAGACCCAGTACTTC. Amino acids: CASSSPETQYF.

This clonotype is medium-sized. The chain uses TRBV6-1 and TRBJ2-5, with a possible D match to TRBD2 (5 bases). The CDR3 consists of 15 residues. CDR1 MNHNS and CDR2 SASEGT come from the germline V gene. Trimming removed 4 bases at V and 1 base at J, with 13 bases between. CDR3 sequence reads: CASSVVASGQETQYF. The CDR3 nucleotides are TGTGCCAGCAGTGTAGTAGCGTCGGGCCAAGAGACCCAGTACTTC.

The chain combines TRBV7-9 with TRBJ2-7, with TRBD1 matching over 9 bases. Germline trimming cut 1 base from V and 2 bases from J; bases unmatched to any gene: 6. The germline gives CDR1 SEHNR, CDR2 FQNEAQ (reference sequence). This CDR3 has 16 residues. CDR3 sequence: CASSLDPGTGTYEQYF. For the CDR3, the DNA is TGTGCCAGCAGCTTAGACCCCGGGACAGGGACCTACGAGCAGTACTTC.

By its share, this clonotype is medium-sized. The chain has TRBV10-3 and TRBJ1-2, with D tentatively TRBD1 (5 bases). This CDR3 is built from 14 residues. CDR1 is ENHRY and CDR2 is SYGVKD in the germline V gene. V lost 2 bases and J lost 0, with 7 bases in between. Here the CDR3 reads CAISEPGPNYGYTF. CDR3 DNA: TGTGCCATCAGTGAGCCGGGGCCTAACTATGGCTACACCTTC.

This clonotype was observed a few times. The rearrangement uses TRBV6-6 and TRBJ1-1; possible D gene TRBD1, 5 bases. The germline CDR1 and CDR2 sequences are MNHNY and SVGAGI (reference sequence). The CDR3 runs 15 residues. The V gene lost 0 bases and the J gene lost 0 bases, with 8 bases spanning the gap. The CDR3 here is CASSYSATVNTEAFF. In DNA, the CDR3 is TGTGCCAGCAGTTACTCAGCGACAGTGAACACTGAAGCTTTCTTT.

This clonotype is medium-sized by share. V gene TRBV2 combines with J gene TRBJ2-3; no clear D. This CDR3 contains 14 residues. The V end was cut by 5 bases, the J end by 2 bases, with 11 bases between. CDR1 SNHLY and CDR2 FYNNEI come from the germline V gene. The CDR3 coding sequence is TGTGCCAGCAGTCCCGGCGGACCCACAGATACGCAGTATTTT. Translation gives CASSPGGPTDTQYF.

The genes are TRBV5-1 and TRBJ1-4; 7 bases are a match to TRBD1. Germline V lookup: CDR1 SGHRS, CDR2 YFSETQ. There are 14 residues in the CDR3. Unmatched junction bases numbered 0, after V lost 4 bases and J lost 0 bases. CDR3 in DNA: TGCGCCAGCAGCACAGGGGCAACTAATGAAAAACTGTTTTTT. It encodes CASSTGATNEKLFF.

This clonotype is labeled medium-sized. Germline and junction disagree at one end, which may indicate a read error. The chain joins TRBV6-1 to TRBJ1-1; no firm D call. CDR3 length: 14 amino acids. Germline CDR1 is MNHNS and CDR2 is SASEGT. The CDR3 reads CASSKAETNTEAFF. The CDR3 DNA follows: TGTGCCAGCAGTAAAGCAGAAACGAACACTGAAGCTTTCTTT.

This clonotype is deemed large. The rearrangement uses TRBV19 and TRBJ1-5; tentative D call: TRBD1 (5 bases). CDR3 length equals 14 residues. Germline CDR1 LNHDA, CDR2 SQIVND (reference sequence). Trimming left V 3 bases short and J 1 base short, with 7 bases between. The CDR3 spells CASSIRDSNQPQHF. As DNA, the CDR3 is TGTGCCAGTAGTATCCGGGACAGCAATCAGCCCCAGCATTTT.

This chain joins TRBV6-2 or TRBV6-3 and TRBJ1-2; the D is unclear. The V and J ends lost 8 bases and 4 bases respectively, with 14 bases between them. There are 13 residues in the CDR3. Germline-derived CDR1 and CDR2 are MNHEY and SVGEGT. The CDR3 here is CASSSTPLYGYTF. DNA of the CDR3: TGTGCCAGCTCCTCTACCCCCCTCTATGGCTACACCTTC.

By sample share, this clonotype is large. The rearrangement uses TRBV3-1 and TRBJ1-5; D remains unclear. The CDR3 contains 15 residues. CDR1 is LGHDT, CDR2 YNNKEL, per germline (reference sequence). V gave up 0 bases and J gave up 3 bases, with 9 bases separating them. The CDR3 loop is CASSQEVGINQPQHF. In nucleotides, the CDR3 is TGTGCCAGCAGCCAAGAAGTAGGGATCAATCAGCCCCAGCATTTT.

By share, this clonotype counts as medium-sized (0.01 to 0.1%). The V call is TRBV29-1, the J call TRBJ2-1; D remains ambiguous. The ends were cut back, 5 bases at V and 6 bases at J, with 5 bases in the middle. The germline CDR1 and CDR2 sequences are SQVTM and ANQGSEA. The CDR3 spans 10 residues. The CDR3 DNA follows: TGCAGCGTTCGGGTCAATGAGCAGTTCTTC. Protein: CSVRVNEQFF.

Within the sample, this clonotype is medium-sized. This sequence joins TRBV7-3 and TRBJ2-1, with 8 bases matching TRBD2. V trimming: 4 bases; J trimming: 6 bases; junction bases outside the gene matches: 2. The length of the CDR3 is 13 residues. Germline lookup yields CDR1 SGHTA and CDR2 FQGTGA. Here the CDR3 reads CASSSGGANEQFF. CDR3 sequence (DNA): TGTGCCAGCAGCTCCGGGGGGGCCAATGAGCAGTTCTTC.

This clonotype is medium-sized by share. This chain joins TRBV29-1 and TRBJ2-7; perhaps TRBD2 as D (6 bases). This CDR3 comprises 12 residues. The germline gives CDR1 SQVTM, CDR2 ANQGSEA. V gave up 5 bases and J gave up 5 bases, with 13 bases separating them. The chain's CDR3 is CSVLDYQDEQYF. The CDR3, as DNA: TGCAGCGTTTTGGACTATCAGGACGAGCAGTACTTC.

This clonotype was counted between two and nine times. The CDR3 here is CAISESPTRNNSPLHF. The CDR3 bases are TGTGCCATCAGTGAGTCTCCGACAAGGAATAATTCACCCCTCCACTTT. This rearrangement joins TRBV10-3 to TRBJ1-6, with D unclear. Between the trimmed V and J ends, which lost 0 bases and 5 bases, there was a span of 11 bases. CDR3 length: 16 amino acids. Germline assignment: CDR1 ENHRY and CDR2 SYGVKD.

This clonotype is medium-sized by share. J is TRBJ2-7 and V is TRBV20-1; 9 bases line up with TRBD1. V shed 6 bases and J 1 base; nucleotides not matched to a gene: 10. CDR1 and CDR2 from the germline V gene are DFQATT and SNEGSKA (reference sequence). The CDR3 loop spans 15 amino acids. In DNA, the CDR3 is TGCAGTGCAATGAAGGGACAGGGTATTTCCTACGAGCAGTACTTC. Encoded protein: CSAMKGQGISYEQYF.